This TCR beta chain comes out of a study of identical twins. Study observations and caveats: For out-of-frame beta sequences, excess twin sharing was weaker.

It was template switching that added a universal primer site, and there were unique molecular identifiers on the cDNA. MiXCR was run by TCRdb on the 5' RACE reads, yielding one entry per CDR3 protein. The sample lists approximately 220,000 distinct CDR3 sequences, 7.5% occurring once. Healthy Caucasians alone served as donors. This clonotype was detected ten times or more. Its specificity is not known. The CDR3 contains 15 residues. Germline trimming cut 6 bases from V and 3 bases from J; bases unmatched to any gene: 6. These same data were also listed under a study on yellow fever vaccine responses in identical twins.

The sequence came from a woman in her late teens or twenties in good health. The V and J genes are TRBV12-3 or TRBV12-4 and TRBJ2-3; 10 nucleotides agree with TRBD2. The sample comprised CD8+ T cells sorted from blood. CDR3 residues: CASSILSGRTDTQYF. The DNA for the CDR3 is TGTGCCAGCAGCATACTTAGCGGGAGGACAGATACGCAGTATTTT.